The 25 T cell receptor beta chains in this list originate from one sample, sequenced in a study of blood T cell repertoires in COVID-19. The method was immunoSEQ multiplex PCR; TCRdb's version includes in-frame clones alone and lacks a portion of them. Counted here are about 350,000 clones, 75% to 90% occurring once; the ten biggest clones make up just over 7%. Source material: peripheral blood. These receptors were taken from a woman aged 55-70 years with COVID-19, enrolled during active disease.

CDR3 sequence (DNA): TGTGCCAGCAGGTACGGACAAACCGGTGAGCAGTTCTTC. As protein: CASRYGQTGEQFF. The chain couples TRBV5-6 to TRBJ2-1; tentative D call: TRBD1 (5 bases). Trimming removed 5 bases at V and 9 bases at J, with 15 bases between. CDR1 is SGHDT and CDR2 is YYEEEE in the germline V gene. The CDR3 covers 13 residues.

In the case of this clone: The junction departs from the called germline gene at one end, perhaps through a read error. The chain couples TRBV20-1 to TRBJ2-7; 8 positions match TRBD1. CDR1 DFQATT and CDR2 SNEGSKA come from the germline V gene (reference sequence). This CDR3 region has 11 residues. The CDR3 sequence: CSVLQDRVRNF. The CDR3 DNA is TGCAGTGTCCTCCAGGACAGGGTCAGGAACTTC.

The V gene is TRBV24-1, the J gene TRBJ1-2, with a tentative D call TRBD1 (5 bases). The germline V and J ends were trimmed by 3 bases and 4 bases, with 14 bases remaining between them. CDR1 and CDR2 (germline): KGHDR, SFDVKD. The CDR3 sequence is 15 residues long. CDR3 protein: CATSDADRYSYGYTF. CDR3 nucleotide sequence: TGTGCCACCAGTGATGCCGACAGATACAGCTATGGCTACACCTTC.

Notes on this clone: Other DNA sequences in the same sample also yield this CDR3. J is TRBJ1-2 and V is TRBV7-3; 7 bases line up with TRBD1. The length of the CDR3 is 14 residues. The V gene's germline CDR1 is SGHTA and CDR2 FQGTGA. The junction had 5 bases not matched to a gene; V was cut back by 2 bases and J by 5 bases. This CDR3 is CASSLGGTDYGYTF. For the CDR3, the DNA is TGTGCCAGCAGCTTAGGGGGGACAGATTATGGCTACACCTTC.

The chain joins TRBV7-8 to TRBJ2-7; D perhaps matches TRBD1 (5 bases). Germline loops: CDR1 SGHVS, CDR2 FQNEAQ. This CDR3 has 16 residues. Trimming took 7 bases from V and 5 from J, leaving 24 bases between them. In nucleotides, the CDR3 is TGTGCCAGCACCCGTACTCAGGGCCCTCTTTTCGACGAGCAGTACTTC. As protein: CASTRTQGPLFDEQYF.

This rearrangement joins TRBV29-1 to TRBJ2-4, with 11 nucleotides matching TRBD2. Germline assignment: CDR1 SQVTM and CDR2 ANQGSEA. Trimming took 7 bases from V and 3 from J; bases not matched to a gene: 5. This CDR3 contains 14 residues. CDR3 DNA sequence: TGCAGCGGAAGACTAGCGGGGAACAAAAACATTCAGTACTTC. It specifies CSGRLAGNKNIQYF.

The V call is TRBV6-5, the J call TRBJ1-2, with no clear D. Trimming cost V 6 bases and J 7 bases, with 12 bases left between them. The CDR3 has 12 residues. Germline lookup yields CDR1 MNHEY and CDR2 SVGAGI. The CDR3 sequence is CASSPSRAGYTF. DNA for the CDR3: TGTGCCAGCAGCCCCTCGAGGGCTGGCTACACCTTC.

The V and J genes are TRBV19 and TRBJ1-1, with TRBD1 identical over 9 bases. CDR1 and CDR2 (germline): LNHDA, SQIVND (reference sequence). The CDR3 extends over 12 amino acids. V was pared by 2 bases and J by 12 bases, with 4 bases of the junction left unmatched. CDR3 loop: CASSIPDRGPFF. The CDR3 region has the DNA TGTGCCAGTAGTATACCGGACAGGGGTCCTTTCTTT.

This clone was seen more than once but under ten times. The rearrangement uses TRBV12-5 and TRBJ1-2; a weak D match, TRBD1 (5 bases). Trimming removed 2 bases from V and 2 bases from J, with 12 bases in between. The CDR3 covers 15 residues. The germline gives CDR1 LGHNT, CDR2 FRNRAP. The CDR3: CASGLPRTSNYGYTF. The CDR3 bases are TGTGCTAGTGGTTTGCCTCGGACAAGCAACTATGGCTACACCTTC.

This clone was seen a handful of times. The V call is TRBV4-2, the J call TRBJ1-4, with D tentatively TRBD1 (5 bases). CDR1 and CDR2 from the germline V gene are LGHNA and YNFKEQ. V was cut by 0 bases and J by 7 bases, with 15 bases left in between. This CDR3 contains 16 residues. The CDR3 sequence is CASSQEGGAEVEKLFF. In DNA, the CDR3 is TGTGCCAGCAGCCAAGAGGGAGGGGCTGAGGTTGAAAAACTGTTTTTT.

The V gene is TRBV9, the J gene TRBJ1-2; maybe TRBD1 (6 bases). V was shortened by 6 bases and J by 5 bases, with 17 bases between the two germline ends. CDR1 and CDR2 from the germline V gene are SGDLS and YYNGEE. The CDR3 spans 14 residues. As DNA, the CDR3 is TGTGCCAGCACCCCGGGGGGCAGGGAGTATGGCTACACCTTC. Protein: CASTPGGREYGYTF.

The CDR3 is CASSLGGVHQPQHF. The DNA of the CDR3 is TGTGCCAGCAGCTTAGGGGGCGTTCATCAGCCCCAGCATTTT. The chain couples TRBV7-2 to TRBJ1-5, with a weak D call TRBD1 (5 bases). Trimming pared 1 base from V and 5 bases from J, leaving 9 bases between. Per germline, CDR1 SGHTA and CDR2 FQGNSA. The CDR3 has 14 residues.

The J gene is TRBJ2-7, the V gene TRBV5-6, with TRBD1 matching 7 bases. The CDR3 is made up of 15 amino acids. CDR1 SGHDT and CDR2 YYEEEE come from the germline V gene. V lost 6 bases, J lost 0 bases, and 9 bases stayed unmatched. The CDR3 loop is CASIEYRGFSYEQYF. CDR3 DNA: TGTGCCAGCATCGAATACAGGGGCTTCTCCTACGAGCAGTACTTC.

The V and J genes are TRBV30 and TRBJ2-5; D perhaps matches TRBD2 (5 bases). V was cut by 0 bases and J by 2 bases, with 10 bases left in between. The CDR3 is made up of 14 amino acids. Germline-derived CDR1 and CDR2 are GTSNPN and SVGIG (reference sequence). CDR3 bases: TGTGCCTGGAGTGTCTGGCGGGCGCAAGAGACCCAGTACTTC. Amino acids: CAWSVWRAQETQYF.

The CDR3 coding sequence is TGTGCCAGCAGTCGGACAGGGCCACAATATCCTAGTGGAAACACCATATATTTT. As protein: CASSRTGPQYPSGNTIYF. The chain couples TRBV6-6 to TRBJ1-3; 8 nucleotides align to TRBD1. Germline CDR1 is MNHNY and CDR2 is SVGAGI (reference sequence). This CDR3 has 18 amino acids. V was pared by 5 bases and J by 3 bases, with 15 bases of the junction left unmatched.

This clone appeared a single time. A read error may explain this, as a much larger clone is one base away. The chain recombines TRBV7-3 with TRBJ1-6; possible D gene TRBD1, 6 bases. The germline gives CDR1 SGHTA, CDR2 FQGTGA. Trimming cost V 5 bases and J 5 bases, with 10 bases left between them. The CDR3 totals 14 residues. The CDR3 DNA reads as TGTGCCAGCAGCCAACGGACAGATAATTCACCCCTCCACTTT. Encoded protein: CASSQRTDNSPLHF.

The CDR3 DNA reads TGCAGCGCCCGGGACAGGGGGCAAGAGACCCAGTACTTC. It codes for CSARDRGQETQYF. The gene calls are TRBV29-1 and TRBJ2-5, with 11 nucleotides matching TRBD1. V lost 7 bases and J lost 2; bases outside the gene matches: 3. The CDR3 spans 13 residues. CDR1 SQVTM and CDR2 ANQGSEA come from the germline V gene.

This chain uses TRBV11-2 with TRBJ1-1, with TRBD1 matching over 9 bases. CDR1 and CDR2 from the germline V gene are SGHAT and FQNNGV. The junction had 3 bases not matched to a gene; V was cut back by 6 bases and J by 4 bases. The CDR3 totals 13 residues. The CDR3 nucleotides read TGTGCCAGCAGATTACAGGGGGCCACTGAAGCTTTCTTT. It yields the protein CASRLQGATEAFF. Full variable domain (outside the CDR3, taken from reference TRBV11-2 and TRBJ1-1): EAGVAQSPRYKIIEKRQSVAFWCNPISGHATLYWYQQILGQGPKLLIQFQNNGVVDDSQLPKDRFSAERLKGVDSTLKIQPAKLEDSAVYLCASRLQGATEAFFGQGTRLTVV.

The rearrangement uses TRBV11-2 and TRBJ1-3; TRBD1 matches 8 bases. The length of the CDR3 is 14 residues. V gave up 1 base and J gave up 8 bases; unmatched junction bases: 4. Germline V CDR1 and CDR2: SGHAT, FQNNGV. The CDR3, as DNA: TGTGCCAGCAGCTTAGTCCAGGGGGCATACACCATATATTTT. Protein product: CASSLVQGAYTIYF.

The V gene is TRBV3-1 (or the pseudogene TRBV3-2), the J gene TRBJ2-1, with 11 bases aligning to TRBD2. Unmatched junction bases numbered 7, after V lost 7 bases and J lost 8 bases. Germline values: CDR1 LGHDT, CDR2 YNNKEL (reference sequence). CDR3 length: 14 residues. CDR3 nucleotides: TGTGCCAGCAATCTAGCGGGGGGATGGGATGAGCAGTTCTTC. This gives the protein CASNLAGGWDEQFF.

This chain links TRBV5-1 with TRBJ1-1; perhaps TRBD1 as D (5 bases). The CDR3 contains 13 residues. Per the germline V gene, CDR1 is SGHRS and CDR2 is YFSETQ. Trimming took off 1 base at V and 5 bases at J, with 9 bases between the two ends. The CDR3 DNA reads TGCGCCAGCAGCTTGCAGGGCCGGACTGAAGCTTTCTTT. Protein: CASSLQGRTEAFF.

This clone was observed many times. The chain uses TRBV14 and TRBJ2-7, with D possibly TRBD2 on 5 matching bases. Germline V gene sequence: CDR1 SGHDN, CDR2 FVKESK. CDR3 length: 14 amino acids. The V gene lost 4 bases and the J gene lost 3 bases, with 13 bases spanning the gap. This CDR3 is CASSLGGYYYEQYF. CDR3 in DNA: TGTGCCAGCAGCCTCGGAGGTTACTACTACGAGCAGTACTTC.

This clone was observed a handful of times. V gene TRBV19 combines with J gene TRBJ1-6, with 9 bases identical to TRBD1. With V trimmed by 6 bases and J by 5 bases, 8 bases remained unmatched. CDR1 and CDR2 (germline): LNHDA, SQIVND (reference sequence). This CDR3 is built from 16 residues. The CDR3 loop reads CASRATGTGNNSPLHF. In DNA, the CDR3 is TGTGCCAGTAGGGCCACGGGGACAGGGAATAATTCACCCCTCCACTTT.

The rearrangement joins TRBV12-3 or TRBV12-4 to TRBJ2-1; unclear D gene. Trimming cost V 3 bases and J 9 bases, with 3 bases left between them. The CDR3 has 10 residues. This CDR3 is CASSLAEQFF. The CDR3 coding sequence is TGTGCCAGCAGTTTGGCTGAGCAGTTCTTC.

The rearrangement joins TRBV30 to TRBJ1-3; D is perhaps TRBD1 (6 bases). The CDR3 has 16 residues. V was pared by 2 bases and J by 2 bases, with 16 bases between. From germline, CDR1 is GTSNPN and CDR2 SVGIG (reference sequence). The CDR3 DNA reads as TGTGCCTGGAGTTCCTACCCTCGGACAGCTGGAAACACCATATATTTT. Encoded protein: CAWSSYPRTAGNTIYF.